This T cell receptor beta chain was sequenced in a study of cytomegalovirus exposure and HLA in healthy donors. This clone was seen a few times. No antigen is known for it. The CDR3 has 15 amino acids. V lost 3 bases and J lost 0, with 9 bases in between. CDR1 and CDR2 (germline): KGHSH, LQKENI. The PCR employed 60 Vbeta primers together with 13 Jbeta primers. TCRdb's copy holds only in-frame clones and misses some; the assay was immunoSEQ multiplex PCR. The profile shows 80,000 to 100,000 clones, 80% to 90% of them singletons. Study outcomes and limitations: An analysis done earlier found most TCR beta V segments productive about 87% or about 30% of the time. In all likelihood, a cluster of highly shared sequence variants was a sequencing artifact.

This receptor was taken from a man in his forties or fifties in good health and CMV-seronegative. V gene TRBV18 combines with J gene TRBJ1-3, with D unresolved. Sequencing was carried out using PBMCs. CDR3 sequence (DNA): TGTGCCAGCTCACCGAATTTGGCCTCTGGAAACACCATATATTTT. Its translation is CASSPNLASGNTIYF.